This entry describes one TCR beta chain. The data derive from a study of blood T cell repertoires in COVID-19. In the original processing: Scientists estimated how many nucleated cells there were by amplifying reference gene primers. Here immunoSEQ multiplex PCR was the method, and the copy in TCRdb shows in-frame clones only, minus some. That table gives V, J and clone size, and the DNA gave D and trimming. Counted here are 150,000 to 200,000 clones, approximately 80% occurring once; the ten biggest clones make up 13% to 15%. Germline V lookup: CDR1 DFQATT, CDR2 SNEGSKA (reference sequence). V was cut by 3 bases and J by 5 bases, with 13 bases left in between. The CDR3 runs 13 residues.

The source is a man aged 50 to 59 who had recovered from COVID-19. Sequencing was done on a sample of PBMCs or T cells enriched from blood (not recorded which). The chain uses TRBV20-1 and TRBJ1-1; D is ambiguous. The CDR3 sequence is CSASPFSGTEAFF. The DNA for the CDR3 is TGCAGTGCTAGTCCGTTTAGCGGAACTGAAGCTTTCTTT.